This TCR beta chain was observed in a study of vaccination effects on CD4 cells after COVID-19. Turning to the study itself: All study participants received two doses of BNT162b2 or mRNA-1273 vaccine.

Study results and limitations: There was marked clonal contraction among infection- and vaccine-induced clones late after vaccination.

Germline-derived CDR1 and CDR2 are SGHAT and FQDESV (reference sequence). V was pared by 5 bases and J by 1 base, with 4 bases of the junction left unmatched. This CDR3 is 14 amino acids long. TCRdb's table, derived via immunoSEQ multiplex PCR, lists solely in-frame clones and lacks some. This table has tens of thousands of clones, over 60% appearing once. Before sequencing, viral peptide pools were used by the ViraFEST assay to expand antigen-specific CD4+ T cells. Once cultured for about 9 days, the cells underwent separation to obtain CD4+ T cells. Recipients of the vaccine had no prior SARS-CoV-2 infection and negative nucleocapsid antibodies. PBMC were cultured at around 1.9 million per well with 10 IU/ml IL-2 and 9 to 10 ug/ml peptides. Half of the medium was exchanged for IL-2 medium on both days 3 and 7. In the case of this clone: Its antigen is not identified.

This TCR was recovered from a human donor who received a COVID-19 vaccine. This sequence joins TRBV11-1 and TRBJ1-1; 7 bases are shared with TRBD1. The sequences come from CD4+ T cells from PBMCs cultured with HCoV-NL63 spike peptides, collected before COVID-19 vaccination. CDR3 sequence (DNA): TGTGCCAGCAGCCCTCGACAGGGGAACACTGAAGCTTTCTTT. It yields the protein CASSPRQGNTEAFF.